This is a list of T cell receptor beta chains from one sample in a study of CD4 and CD8 cells across lung adenocarcinoma regions. One entry per CDR3 protein results from TCRdb running MiXCR on the PCR reads. The sample has 11,000 or so distinct CDR3 sequences; 53% are singletons. Sequencing used CD8+ T cells from the center of a lung tumor. These receptor sequences come from a female donor with lung adenocarcinoma. The CD4 and CD8 labels of this study may be unreliable. CDR3s include the opening cysteine and the closing phenylalanine or tryptophan. D genes are given only for firm matches. Clone size appears in some rows only: once, few, many, or a class for an expanded clone.

cdr3_aa cdr3_nt d_call j_call v_call cdr3_length clone_size
CASSYSSNTEAFF TGTGCCAGCAGTTATTCATCGAACACTGAAGCTTTCTTT - TRBJ1-1 TRBV6-5 13 -
CASTQDGGGPGAQFF TGTGCCAGCACCCAGGACGGTGGGGGCCCCGGGGCGCAGTTTTTT - TRBJ2-2 TRBV6-1 15 -
CASTVFSGVAGGRATNTQYF TGTGCCAGCACGGTTTTCTCTGGCGTAGCGGGGGGGCGAGCCACAAATACGCAGTATTTT TRBD2 TRBJ2-3 TRBV6-1 20 once
CASSFTWGTGGEETQYF TGTGCCAGCAGCTTCACATGGGGGACAGGGGGGGAAGAGACCCAGTACTTC TRBD1 TRBJ2-5 TRBV7-6 17 many
CASSDTSGGVIATNTQYF TGTGCCAGCAGTGATACTAGCGGGGGGGTGATTGCCACAAATACTCAGTACTTC TRBD2 TRBJ2-4 TRBV6-1 18 -
CASRVHGYNEQFF TGTGCCAGCAGAGTACATGGATACAATGAGCAGTTCTTC - TRBJ2-1 TRBV6-1 13 -
CASSLWSGNNSPQHF TGTGCCAGCAGTTTATGGTCCGGCAACAATTCGCCCCAGCATTTT - TRBJ1-5 TRBV27 15 -
CASSELASGGPRETQYF TGTGCCAGCAGTGAACTGGCTAGCGGGGGGCCCAGGGAGACCCAGTACTTC TRBD2 TRBJ2-5 TRBV6-1 17 few
CASRETQNYGYTF TGTGCCAGCAGAGAGACACAGAACTATGGCTACACCTTC - TRBJ1-2 TRBV6-1 13 -
CASSYSGGSTDIQYF TGTGCCAGCAGCTATAGCGGGGGAAGCACAGATATTCAGTATTTT TRBD2 TRBJ2-3 TRBV11-2 15 -
CASSLGQGMEQFF TGTGCCAGCAGCTTAGGACAGGGTATGGAGCAGTTCTTC TRBD1 TRBJ2-1 TRBV7-6 13 -
CASSYSVGVVGGGGGGETQYF TGTGCCAGCAGTTACTCGGTTGGGGTGGTGGGCGGGGGGGGGGGGGGGGAGACCCAGTACTTC TRBD2 TRBJ2-5 TRBV6-5 21 -
CASRTGKSNAYNEQFF TGTGCCAGCAGGACAGGGAAGTCAAACGCCTACAATGAGCAGTTCTTC TRBD1 TRBJ2-1 TRBV6-1 16 -
CASSYQGGPEGPGELFF TGTGCCAGCAGTTATCAGGGGGGACCAGAAGGACCCGGGGAGCTGTTTTTT - TRBJ2-2 TRBV6-2/TRBV6-3 17 -
CASSEGGYSYNEQFF TGTGCCAGCAGTGAAGGGGGTTACTCCTACAATGAGCAGTTCTTC - TRBJ2-1 TRBV6-1 15 -
CASSFSGGNEQYF TGTGCCAGCAGTTTTTCGGGGGGAAACGAGCAGTACTTC TRBD2 TRBJ2-7 TRBV27 13 -
CASSRGMWGKNTQYF TGTGCCAGCAGTCGGGGTATGTGGGGGAAAAATACGCAGTATTTT - TRBJ2-3 TRBV6-1 15 -
CASSWRIADTQYF TGTGCCAGCAGTTGGCGGATTGCAGATACGCAGTATTTT - TRBJ2-3 TRBV6-5 13 -
CASSASGLPAKNTQYF TGTGCCAGCAGTGCTTCGGGGCTCCCAGCCAAAAACACTCAGTATTTC - TRBJ2-4 TRBV6-1 16 -
CASGGDRGETQYF TGTGCCAGCGGTGGGGACAGGGGGGAGACGCAGTATTTT TRBD1 TRBJ2-3 TRBV6-1 13 -
CASSERVAGNEQFF TGTGCCAGCAGTGAACGTGTCGCCGGCAATGAGCAGTTCTTC - TRBJ2-1 TRBV6-1 14 -
CASGGQGQAFF TGTGCCAGCGGGGGGCAGGGTCAAGCTTTCTTT - TRBJ1-1 TRBV6-1 11 -
CASSVAGGGQETQYF TGTGCCAGCAGCGTAGCGGGGGGCGGCCAAGAGACCCAGTACTTC TRBD2 TRBJ2-5 TRBV6-1 15 -
CASSSEPDGQGYEQYF TGTGCCAGCAGCTCAGAACCAGACGGACAGGGCTACGAGCAGTACTTC TRBD1 TRBJ2-7 TRBV7-6 16 large
CASSEWAGANVLTF TGTGCCAGCAGTGAATGGGCTGGGGCCAACGTCCTGACTTTC - TRBJ2-6 TRBV25-1 14 medium-sized
CASSPQTGIGYGYTF TGTGCCAGCAGTCCCCAGACAGGGATCGGCTATGGCTACACCTTC TRBD1 TRBJ1-2 TRBV6-1 15 -
CASSPNRETQYF TGCGCCAGCAGCCCGAACAGGGAGACCCAGTACTTC - TRBJ2-5 TRBV4-1 12 many
CASSRLEGINEQFF TGTGCCAGCAGTCGACTAGAGGGAATCAATGAGCAGTTCTTC - TRBJ2-1 TRBV6-1 14 -
CASSVTSGSEDEQFF TGCGCCAGCAGTGTAACTAGCGGGAGTGAGGATGAGCAGTTCTTC TRBD2 TRBJ2-1 TRBV10-1 15 -
CASSPGPAQETQYF TGTGCCAGCAGCCCGGGACCCGCTCAAGAGACCCAGTACTTC - TRBJ2-5 TRBV7-2 14 medium-sized
CASRPITDTQYF TGCGCCAGCAGACCAATCACAGATACGCAGTATTTT - TRBJ2-3 TRBV23-1 12 few
CASSPDYNEQFF TGTGCCAGCAGTCCTGACTACAATGAGCAGTTCTTC - TRBJ2-1 TRBV6-1 12 once
CASSSLSGGVPGELFF TGTGCCAGCAGCTCCCTTAGCGGGGGGGTCCCCGGGGAGCTGTTTTTT TRBD2 TRBJ2-2 TRBV7-3 16 few
CASSYGGYQETQYF TGTGCCAGCAGTTACGGGGGTTACCAAGAGACCCAGTACTTC - TRBJ2-5 TRBV6-5 14 many
CASSYLGEETQYF TGTGCCAGCAGTTACTTGGGTGAAGAGACCCAGTACTTC - TRBJ2-5 TRBV6-5 13 -
CASSTGAGGGFNEQFF TGTGCCAGCAGTACGGGAGCGGGCGGGGGTTTCAATGAGCAGTTCTTC TRBD2 TRBJ2-1 TRBV6-1 16 few
CASSAGAGDEQFF TGCGCCAGCTCAGCGGGAGCCGGGGATGAGCAGTTCTTC TRBD2 TRBJ2-1 TRBV10-1 13 -
CASSLGESGTANPDTQYF TGTGCCAGCAGTTTAGGGGAGAGTGGGACGGCTAACCCAGATACCCAGTATTTT - TRBJ2-3 TRBV12-3/TRBV12-4 18 -
CASSGTTDTQYF TGCGCCAGCAGTGGAACCACAGATACGCAGTATTTT - TRBJ2-3 TRBV10-1 12 -
CASRDRRRSGYTF TGTGCCAGCAGGGACAGGAGAAGGTCTGGCTACACCTTC TRBD1 TRBJ1-2 TRBV6-1 13 few
CASSFYGASADAQYF TGTGCCAGCAGCTTCTACGGTGCGAGCGCCGATGCGCAGTATTTC - TRBJ2-1 TRBV6-1 15 -
CASSSQRQASNTGELFF TGTGCCAGCAGTTCCCAGCGACAGGCGTCGAATACCGGGGAGCTGTTTTTT - TRBJ2-2 TRBV27 17 -
CASSSFTSGRGETQYF TGTGCCAGCAGTTCCTTCACTAGCGGGAGAGGGGAGACCCAGTACTTC TRBD2 TRBJ2-5 TRBV28 16 -
CASRRDKETQYF TGTGCCAGCAGAAGGGATAAAGAGACCCAGTACTTC - TRBJ2-5 TRBV6-1 12 medium-sized
CATGVWAQNIQYF TGCGCCACGGGTGTCTGGGCGCAAAACATTCAGTATTTT - TRBJ2-3 TRBV10-1 13 -
CASSDHPGNEQFF TGTGCCAGCAGTGACCACCCCGGCAATGAGCAGTTCTTC - TRBJ2-1 TRBV6-4 13 -